Listed below are T cell receptor beta chains from one sample, sequenced in a study of glioma-infiltrating T cells. TCRdb independently ran MiXCR on the multiplex PCR reads; one entry per CDR3 protein. The repertoire has more than 350,000 distinct CDR3 sequences, roughly two fifths of them found once; the top ten carry about 12%. The sequenced sample was glioma tissue, nonneoplastic brain tissue, or PBMCs (not recorded which). These TCRs come from a human donor with low-grade glioma or glioblastoma, undergoing nonglioma brain surgery, or in good health (not recorded which). CDR3s include the opening cysteine and the closing phenylalanine or tryptophan. D genes are given only for firm matches. Some rows have no size entry. The others give once, few or many, or a class for an expanded clone.

V gene	D gene	clone size	J gene	CDR3 length	CDR3 DNA	CDR3 protein
TRBV28	NA	many	TRBJ2-7	12	TGTGCCAGCAGTCCCCAGGGCCTCGAGCAGTACTTC	CASSPQGLEQYF
TRBV6-2/TRBV6-3	TRBD1	NA	TRBJ2-1	16	TGTGCCAGCAGTTACTCGAAGGCAGGGGGCTATCGTGAGCAGTTCTTC	CASSYSKAGGYREQFF
TRBV19	NA	NA	TRBJ2-7	12	TGTGCCAGTAGTATGGGATCCTACGAGCAGTACTTC	CASSMGSYEQYF
TRBV6-2/TRBV6-3	NA	NA	TRBJ2-2	13	TGTGCCAGCCAACCTTCCCCCGGCGGGGAGCTGTTTTTT	CASQPSPGGELFF
TRBV28	NA	many	TRBJ2-7	14	TGTGCCAGCAGTTTATACAGGGCGGCCTACGAGCAGTACTTC	CASSLYRAAYEQYF
TRBV7-3	TRBD2	once	TRBJ2-1	15	TGTGCCAGCAGCTACAGCGGGGGGGTTTACAATGAGCAGTTCTTC	CASSYSGGVYNEQFF
TRBV5-1	TRBD1	NA	TRBJ1-2	16	TGCGCCAGCAGCTTGACTCCGGGACAGGCTTCCTATGGCTACACCTTC	CASSLTPGQASYGYTF
TRBV20-1	NA	NA	TRBJ2-5	12	TGCAGTGCTAGGATCGAACTGGAGACCCAGTACTTC	CSARIELETQYF
TRBV3-1	TRBD2	few	TRBJ2-2	15	TGTGCCAGCAGCCTTAGCGGGAGCCTCACCGGGGAGCTGTTTTTT	CASSLSGSLTGELFF
TRBV7-9	NA	NA	TRBJ1-1	11	TGTGCCAGCAGCGCTGGACAAGAAGCTTTCTTT	CASSAGQEAFF
TRBV28	TRBD1	NA	TRBJ1-4	18	TGTGCCAGCAGCCCTCCGACAGGGAACCCTTCAATTAATGAAAAACTGTTTTTT	CASSPPTGNPSINEKLFF
TRBV19	TRBD1	NA	TRBJ1-6	15	TGTGCCAGTAGCACGAACCGGGACAGCAGGTCACCCCTCCACTTT	CASSTNRDSRSPLHF
TRBV27	NA	many	TRBJ2-1	13	TGTGCCAGCAGTCCGGACTACCTCGGTGAGCAGTTCTTC	CASSPDYLGEQFF
TRBV7-2	NA	few	TRBJ2-3	12	TGTGCCAGCAGCTGGGCCGGAGATACGCAGTATTTT	CASSWAGDTQYF
TRBV28	NA	NA	TRBJ2-3	17	NA	CASSLPGTHWGVGTRYF
TRBV2	TRBD1	many	TRBJ2-7	14	TGTGCCAGCAGTGAGGACAGGTGGACCTACGAGCAGTACTTC	CASSEDRWTYEQYF
TRBV25-1	NA	NA	TRBJ2-5	17	TGTGCCAGCAGTGAATATTATAGCGGACGACCCCAAGAGACCCAGTACTTC	CASSEYYSGRPQETQYF
TRBV28	NA	few	TRBJ2-1	14	TGTGCCAGCAGTTTGACGGGGCTCTACAATGAGCAGTTCTTC	CASSLTGLYNEQFF
TRBV7-2	TRBD1	NA	TRBJ2-7	12	TGTGCCAGCAGCAAAACAGGGGACGAGCAGTACTTC	CASSKTGDEQYF
TRBV29-1	TRBD1	NA	TRBJ2-7	14	TGCAGCACTATTATACAGGGGTTCTCCTACGAGCAGTACTTC	CSTIIQGFSYEQYF
TRBV27	NA	few	TRBJ2-7	14	TGTGCCAGCAGACTGAGAGGATCGGCCAACGAGCAGTACTTC	CASRLRGSANEQYF
TRBV20-1	TRBD2	few	TRBJ2-3	15	TGCAGTGCTAGAGTGGATAGCGGGAGCACAGATACGCAGTATTTT	CSARVDSGSTDTQYF
TRBV28	NA	few	TRBJ2-6	16	TGTGCCAGCAGTTTGGGGGGGGCGCATGGGGCCAACGTCCTGACTTTC	CASSLGGAHGANVLTF
TRBV20-1	NA	NA	TRBJ2-1	14	TGCAGTGCTAGGGTTGGGAACTCCTACAATGAGCAGTTCTTC	CSARVGNSYNEQFF
TRBV2	NA	once	TRBJ1-1	12	TGTGCCGGCAGGGAAGGGTACACTGAAGCTTTCTTT	CAGREGYTEAFF
TRBV10-2	NA	NA	TRBJ1-5	14	TGCGCCAGCAGCCACCCCCAGGGTAATCAGCCCCAGCATTTT	CASSHPQGNQPQHF
TRBV28	NA	few	TRBJ1-1	15	TGTGCCAGCAGTTTATGGAACAGCATGAACACTGAAGCTTTCTTT	CASSLWNSMNTEAFF
TRBV18	TRBD1	few	TRBJ2-3	17	TGTGCCAGCTCACCACCCCGGACAGGGGAAAGCACAGATACGCAGTATTTT	CASSPPRTGESTDTQYF
TRBV10-2	NA	NA	TRBJ2-7	11	TGCGCCAGCAGTGACAGCTACCAGCAGTACTTC	CASSDSYQQYF
TRBV19	NA	once	TRBJ2-7	16	TGTGCCAGTAGTATGACGCCCCCTTTTAGCTCCTACGAGCAGTACTTC	CASSMTPPFSSYEQYF
TRBV25-1	TRBD2	NA	TRBJ2-7	16	TGTGCCAGCAGCCCATTGGGACTAGCGGGGGCCTACGACCAGTACTTC	CASSPLGLAGAYDQYF
TRBV5-1	NA	NA	TRBJ1-1	17	TGCGCCAGCAGCTTGAGGGGCTCTGCAGGGACAAACACTGAAGCTTTCTTT	CASSLRGSAGTNTEAFF
TRBV7-7	NA	NA	TRBJ2-5	15	TGTGCTAGCAGCTTAGCGCAGGGCCCGGAGGGGACCCAGTACTTC	CASSLAQGPEGTQYF
TRBV4-2	NA	NA	TRBJ2-3	13	TGTGCCAGCAGCAAGGGCCGCACAGATACGCAGTATTTT	CASSKGRTDTQYF
TRBV20-1	TRBD2	NA	TRBJ2-7	15	TGCAGTGCCCCGGGACGACTAGCGGATGCCTACGAGCAGTACTTC	CSAPGRLADAYEQYF
TRBV2	NA	NA	TRBJ2-3	14	TGTGCCAGCAGTGGGGTTATTTCAACAGATACGCAGTATTTT	CASSGVISTDTQYF
TRBV20-1	NA	many	TRBJ2-7	14	TGCAGTGCTAGAGAGCCGGGGACCTTCTACGAGCAGTACTTC	CSAREPGTFYEQYF
TRBV20-1	TRBD1	many	TRBJ1-6	15	TGCAGTGCTAGCAAAGGACAGGTTTATAATTCACCCCTCCACTTT	CSASKGQVYNSPLHF
TRBV20-1	TRBD2	many	TRBJ2-1	14	TGCAGTGGTGAGCACGCTAGCGGTTACAATGAGCAGTTCTTC	CSGEHASGYNEQFF
TRBV2	NA	NA	TRBJ2-3	15	TGTGCCAGCACCACAAGGAGGGATGGCACAGATACGCAGTATTTT	CASTTRRDGTDTQYF
TRBV15	NA	NA	TRBJ2-4	15	TGTGCCGCCAGCAGAGACCTAGGCCAGTCAAACATTCAGTACTTC	CAASRDLGQSNIQYF
TRBV7-2	NA	few	TRBJ1-5	14	TGTGCCAGCAGCTTTACCAGGGTTGATCAGCCCCAGCATTTT	CASSFTRVDQPQHF
TRBV28	NA	few	TRBJ2-7	13	TGTGCCAGCAGTCCGCCAGGGGTTTACGAGCAGTACTTC	CASSPPGVYEQYF
TRBV5-6	NA	NA	TRBJ1-5	12	TGTGCCAACAGCTTGGTTGATCAGCCCCAGCATTTT	CANSLVDQPQHF
TRBV4-3	NA	NA	TRBJ1-5	16	TGCGCCAGCAGCCAAGGGCGGGGGACCTCCAATCAGCCCCAGCATTTT	CASSQGRGTSNQPQHF
TRBV18	NA	few	TRBJ1-1	14	TGTGCCAGCTCAATTCGACAAGAGAACACTGAAGCTTTCTTT	CASSIRQENTEAFF
TRBV4-1	TRBD1	few	TRBJ2-5	18	TGCGCCAGCAGCCAGTGGACAGGGAGTAGCGGTCTCCAAGAGACCCAGTACTTC	CASSQWTGSSGLQETQYF